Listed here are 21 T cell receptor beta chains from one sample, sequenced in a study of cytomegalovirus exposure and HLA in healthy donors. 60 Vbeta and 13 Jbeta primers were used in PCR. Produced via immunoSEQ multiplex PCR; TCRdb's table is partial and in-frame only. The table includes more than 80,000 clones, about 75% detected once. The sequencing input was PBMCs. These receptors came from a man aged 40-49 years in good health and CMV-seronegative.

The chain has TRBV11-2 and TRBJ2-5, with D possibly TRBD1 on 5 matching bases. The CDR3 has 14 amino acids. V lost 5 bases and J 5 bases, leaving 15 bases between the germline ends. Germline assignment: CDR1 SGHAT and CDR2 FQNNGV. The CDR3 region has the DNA TGTGCCAGCAGCCCCATCAGGGTCCGGGAGACCCAGTACTTC. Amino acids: CASSPIRVRETQYF. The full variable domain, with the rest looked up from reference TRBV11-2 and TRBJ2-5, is EAGVAQSPRYKIIEKRQSVAFWCNPISGHATLYWYQQILGQGPKLLIQFQNNGVVDDSQLPKDRFSAERLKGVDSTLKIQPAKLEDSAVYLCASSPIRVRETQYFGPGTRLLVL.

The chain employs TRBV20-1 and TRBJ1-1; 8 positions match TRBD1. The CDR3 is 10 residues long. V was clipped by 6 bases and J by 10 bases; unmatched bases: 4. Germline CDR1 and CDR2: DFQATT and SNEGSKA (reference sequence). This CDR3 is CSAPDRGAFF. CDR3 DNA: TGCAGTGCCCCAGACAGGGGAGCTTTCTTT.

The CDR3 nucleotides are TGTGCCAGCTCACTTAGCGGGATGTCCTACGAGCAGTACTTC. This encodes CASSLSGMSYEQYF. This chain connects TRBV18 to TRBJ2-7, with 8 bases fitting TRBD2. CDR3 length: 14 amino acids. After removal of 4 bases from V and 1 base from J, the junction contained 3 bases not matched to a gene. Germline assignment: CDR1 KGHSH and CDR2 LQKENI.

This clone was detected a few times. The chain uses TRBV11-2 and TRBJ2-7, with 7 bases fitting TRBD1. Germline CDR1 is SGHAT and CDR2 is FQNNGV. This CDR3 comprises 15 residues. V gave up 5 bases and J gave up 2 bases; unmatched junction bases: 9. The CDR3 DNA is TGTGCCAGCAGCCCCGACCGGGACAGAACCTACGAGCAGTACTTC. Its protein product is CASSPDRDRTYEQYF.

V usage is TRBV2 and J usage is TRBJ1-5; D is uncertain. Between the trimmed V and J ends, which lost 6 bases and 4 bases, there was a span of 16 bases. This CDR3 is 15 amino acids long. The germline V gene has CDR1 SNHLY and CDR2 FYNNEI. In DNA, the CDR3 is TGTGCCAGCAGCGATCGAGGGAATTGGAATCAGCCCCAGCATTTT. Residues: CASSDRGNWNQPQHF.

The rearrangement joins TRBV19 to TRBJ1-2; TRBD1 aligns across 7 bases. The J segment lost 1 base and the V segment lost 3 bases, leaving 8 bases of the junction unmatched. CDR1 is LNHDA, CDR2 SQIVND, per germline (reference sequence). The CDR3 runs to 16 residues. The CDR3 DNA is TGTGCCAGTAGTATGGGGACAGTACTTTATAACTATGGCTACACCTTC. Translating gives CASSMGTVLYNYGYTF.

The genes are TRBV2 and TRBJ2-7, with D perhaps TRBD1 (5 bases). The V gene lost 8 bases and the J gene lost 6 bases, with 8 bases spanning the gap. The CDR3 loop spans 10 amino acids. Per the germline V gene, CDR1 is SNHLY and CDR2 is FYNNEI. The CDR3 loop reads CASGAAEQYF. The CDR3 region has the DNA TGTGCCAGCGGGGCAGCCGAGCAGTACTTC.

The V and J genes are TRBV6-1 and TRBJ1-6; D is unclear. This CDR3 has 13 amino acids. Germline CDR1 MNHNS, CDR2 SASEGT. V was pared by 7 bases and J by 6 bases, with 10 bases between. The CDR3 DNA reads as TGTGCCAGCAATCCGAGACTTAATTCACCCCTCCACTTT. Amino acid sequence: CASNPRLNSPLHF.

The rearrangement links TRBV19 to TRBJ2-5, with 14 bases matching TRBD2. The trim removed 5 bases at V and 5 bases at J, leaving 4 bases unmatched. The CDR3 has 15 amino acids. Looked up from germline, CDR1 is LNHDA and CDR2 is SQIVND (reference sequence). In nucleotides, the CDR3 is TGTGCCAGTAGTCCCAGACTAGCGGGGGGGGAGACCCAGTACTTC. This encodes CASSPRLAGGETQYF.

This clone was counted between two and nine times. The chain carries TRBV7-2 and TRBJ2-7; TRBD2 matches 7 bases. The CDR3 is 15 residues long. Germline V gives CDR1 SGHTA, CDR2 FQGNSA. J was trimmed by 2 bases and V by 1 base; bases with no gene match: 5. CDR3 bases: TGTGCCAGCAGCTTAGGACTAGCAGAGACCTACGAGCAGTACTTC. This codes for CASSLGLAETYEQYF.

Written as DNA, the CDR3 is TGTGCCAGCAGGGGGGACAGCCCGGCCGGGGAGCTGTTTTTT. Its translation is CASRGDSPAGELFF. The chain uses TRBV5-4 and TRBJ2-2; 7 nucleotides line up with TRBD1. The CDR3 is 14 amino acids. Germline loops: CDR1 SGHNT, CDR2 YYREEE (reference sequence). With V trimmed by 5 bases and J by 6 bases, 7 bases remained unmatched.

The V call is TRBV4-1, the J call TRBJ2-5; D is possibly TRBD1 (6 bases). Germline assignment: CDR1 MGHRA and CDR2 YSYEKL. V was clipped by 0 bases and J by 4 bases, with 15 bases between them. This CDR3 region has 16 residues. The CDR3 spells CASSQEKYRAGETQYF. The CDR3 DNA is TGCGCCAGCAGCCAAGAAAAATACAGGGCCGGAGAGACCCAGTACTTC.

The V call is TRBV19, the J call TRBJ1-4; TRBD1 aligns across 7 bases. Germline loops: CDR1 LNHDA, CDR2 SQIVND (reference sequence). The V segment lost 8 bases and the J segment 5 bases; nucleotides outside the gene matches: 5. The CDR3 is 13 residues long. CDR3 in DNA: TGTGCCAGTTCACAGGGGATGAATGAAAAACTGTTTTTT. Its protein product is CASSQGMNEKLFF. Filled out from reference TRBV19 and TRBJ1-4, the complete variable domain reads DGGITQSPKYLFRKEGQNVTLSCEQNLNHDAMYWYRQDPGQGLRLIYYSQIVNDFQKGDIAEGYSVSREKKESFPLTVTSAQKNPTAFYLCASSQGMNEKLFFGSGTQLSVL.

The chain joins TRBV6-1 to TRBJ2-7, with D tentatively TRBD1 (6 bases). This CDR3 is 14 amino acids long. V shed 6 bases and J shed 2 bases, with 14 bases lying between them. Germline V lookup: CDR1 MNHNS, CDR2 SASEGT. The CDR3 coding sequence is TGTGCCAGCAGCCCAGTTGGACAGACCTACGAGCAGTACTTC. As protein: CASSPVGQTYEQYF.

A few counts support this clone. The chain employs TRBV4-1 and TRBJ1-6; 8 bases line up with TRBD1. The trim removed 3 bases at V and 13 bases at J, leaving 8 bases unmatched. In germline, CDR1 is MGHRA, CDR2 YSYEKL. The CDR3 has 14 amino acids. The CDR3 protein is CASSQRTGKNPLHF. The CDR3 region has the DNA TGCGCCAGCAGCCAGCGGACAGGGAAAAACCCCCTCCACTTT.

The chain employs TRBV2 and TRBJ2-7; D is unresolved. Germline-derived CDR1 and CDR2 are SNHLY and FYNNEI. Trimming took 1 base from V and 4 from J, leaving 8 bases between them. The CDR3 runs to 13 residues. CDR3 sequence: CASSEGSVYEQYF. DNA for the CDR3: TGTGCCAGCAGTGAAGGGTCAGTGTACGAGCAGTACTTC.

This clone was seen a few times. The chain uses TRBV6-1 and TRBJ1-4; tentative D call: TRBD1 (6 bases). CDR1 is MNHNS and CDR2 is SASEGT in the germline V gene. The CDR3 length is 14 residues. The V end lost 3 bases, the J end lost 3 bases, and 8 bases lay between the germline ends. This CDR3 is CASSDRGANEKLFF. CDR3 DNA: TGTGCCAGCAGTGACAGGGGTGCTAATGAAAAACTGTTTTTT.

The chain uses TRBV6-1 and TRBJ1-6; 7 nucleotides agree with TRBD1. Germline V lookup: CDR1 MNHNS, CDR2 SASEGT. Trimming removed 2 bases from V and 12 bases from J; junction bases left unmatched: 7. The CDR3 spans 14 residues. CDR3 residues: CASSENRGMEPLHF. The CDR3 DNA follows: TGTGCCAGCAGTGAAAACAGGGGTATGGAACCCCTCCACTTT.

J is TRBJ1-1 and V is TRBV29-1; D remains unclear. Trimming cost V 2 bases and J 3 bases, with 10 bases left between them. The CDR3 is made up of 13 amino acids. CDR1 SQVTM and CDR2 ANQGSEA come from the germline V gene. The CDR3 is CSVEHRVDTEAFF. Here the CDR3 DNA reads TGCAGCGTTGAACACCGGGTGGACACTGAAGCTTTCTTT.

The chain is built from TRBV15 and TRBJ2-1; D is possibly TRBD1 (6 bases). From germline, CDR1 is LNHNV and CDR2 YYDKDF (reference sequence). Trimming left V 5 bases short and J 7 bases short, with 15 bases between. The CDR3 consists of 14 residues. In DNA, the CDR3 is TGTGCCACCAGCCGCTACACAACAGGGAATGAGCAGTTCTTC. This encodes CATSRYTTGNEQFF.

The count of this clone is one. This CDR3 is CATSRGAPSVEAFF. CDR3 DNA sequence: TGTGCCACCAGCAGGGGGGCGCCTTCAGTTGAAGCTTTCTTT. This rearrangement joins TRBV15 to TRBJ1-1; the D gene is possibly TRBD1 (6 bases). V lost 3 bases, J lost 7 bases, and 15 bases lay in between. There are 14 residues in the CDR3. Per germline, CDR1 LNHNV and CDR2 YYDKDF (reference sequence).